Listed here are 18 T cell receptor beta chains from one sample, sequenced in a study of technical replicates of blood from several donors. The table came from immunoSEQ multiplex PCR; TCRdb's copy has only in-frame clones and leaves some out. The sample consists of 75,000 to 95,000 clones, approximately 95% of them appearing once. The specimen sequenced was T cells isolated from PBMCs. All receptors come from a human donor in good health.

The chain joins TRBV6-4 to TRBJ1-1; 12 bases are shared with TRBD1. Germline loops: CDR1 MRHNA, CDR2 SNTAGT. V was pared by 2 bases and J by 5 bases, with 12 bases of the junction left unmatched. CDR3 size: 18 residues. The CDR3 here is CASSDHNRDRGRRTEAFF. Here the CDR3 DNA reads TGTGCCAGCAGTGACCATAATCGGGACAGGGGGCGTAGGACTGAAGCTTTCTTT.

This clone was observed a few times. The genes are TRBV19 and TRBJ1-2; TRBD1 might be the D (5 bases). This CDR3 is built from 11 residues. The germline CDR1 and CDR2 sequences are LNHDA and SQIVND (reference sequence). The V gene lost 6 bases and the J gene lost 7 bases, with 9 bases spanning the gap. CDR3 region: CASRLGVGYTF. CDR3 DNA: TGTGCCAGTAGGTTAGGGGTTGGCTACACCTTC.

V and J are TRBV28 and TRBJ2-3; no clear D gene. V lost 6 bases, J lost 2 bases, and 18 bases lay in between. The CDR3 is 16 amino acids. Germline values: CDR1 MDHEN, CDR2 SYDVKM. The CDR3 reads CASSDRTIRVTDTQYF. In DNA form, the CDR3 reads TGTGCCAGCAGCGATAGAACTATCCGGGTCACAGATACGCAGTATTTT.

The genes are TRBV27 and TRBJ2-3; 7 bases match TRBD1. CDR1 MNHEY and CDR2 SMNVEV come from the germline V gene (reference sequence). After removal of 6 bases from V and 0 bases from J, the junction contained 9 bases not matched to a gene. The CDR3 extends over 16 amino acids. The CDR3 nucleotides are TGTGCCAGCAGCCCGGGACAGTGGGCTAGCACAGATACGCAGTATTTT. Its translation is CASSPGQWASTDTQYF.

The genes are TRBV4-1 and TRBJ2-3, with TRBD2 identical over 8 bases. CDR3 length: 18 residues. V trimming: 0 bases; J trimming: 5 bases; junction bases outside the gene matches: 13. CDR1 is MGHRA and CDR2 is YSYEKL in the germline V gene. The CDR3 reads CASSQDRAGGAVRDTQYF. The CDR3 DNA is TGCGCCAGCAGCCAAGATAGGGCCGGGGGGGCGGTAAGAGATACGCAGTATTTT.

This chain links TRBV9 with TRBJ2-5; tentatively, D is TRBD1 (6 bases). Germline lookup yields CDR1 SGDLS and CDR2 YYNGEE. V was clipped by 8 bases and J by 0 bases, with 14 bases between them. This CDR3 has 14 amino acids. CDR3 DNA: TGTGCCAGTCAGGGGCAGGGGTACCAAGAGACCCAGTACTTC. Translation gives CASQGQGYQETQYF.

DNA for the CDR3: TGCGCCAGCAGCCCCGGGACAGGGGGCGGTGGCTACACCTTC. Its translation is CASSPGTGGGGYTF. V usage is TRBV5-1 and J usage is TRBJ1-2; 12 bases line up with TRBD1. CDR1 is SGHRS and CDR2 is YFSETQ in the germline V gene. The CDR3 is 14 amino acids. Losses at the gene ends were 4 bases for V and 7 bases for J; bases not matched to a gene: 5. The full variable domain, its missing parts supplied by reference TRBV5-1 and TRBJ1-2, is KAGVTQTPRYLIKTRGQQVTLSCSPISGHRSVSWYQQTPGQGLQFLFEYFSETQRNKGNFPGRFSGRQFSNSRSEMNVSTLELGDSALYLCASSPGTGGGGYTFGSGTRLTVV.

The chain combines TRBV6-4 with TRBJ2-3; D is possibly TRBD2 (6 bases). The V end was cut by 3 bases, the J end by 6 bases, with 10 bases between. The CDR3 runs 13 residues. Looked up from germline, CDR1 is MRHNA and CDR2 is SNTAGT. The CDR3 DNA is TGTGCCAGCAGTGAAGGAGGGGAGGATACGCAGTATTTT. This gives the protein CASSEGGEDTQYF.

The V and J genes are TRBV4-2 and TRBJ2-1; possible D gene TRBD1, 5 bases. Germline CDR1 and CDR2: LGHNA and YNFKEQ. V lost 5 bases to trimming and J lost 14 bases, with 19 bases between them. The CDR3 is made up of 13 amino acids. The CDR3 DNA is TGTGCCAGCAGCGAAACGGTGCCAGGGCCAAAGTTCTTC. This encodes CASSETVPGPKFF.

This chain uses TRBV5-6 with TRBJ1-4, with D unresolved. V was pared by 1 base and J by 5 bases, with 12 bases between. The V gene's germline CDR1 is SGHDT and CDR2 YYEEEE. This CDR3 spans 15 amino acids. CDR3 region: CASSLLAGKNEKLFF. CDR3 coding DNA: TGTGCCAGCAGCTTGCTCGCCGGGAAAAATGAAAAACTGTTTTTT.

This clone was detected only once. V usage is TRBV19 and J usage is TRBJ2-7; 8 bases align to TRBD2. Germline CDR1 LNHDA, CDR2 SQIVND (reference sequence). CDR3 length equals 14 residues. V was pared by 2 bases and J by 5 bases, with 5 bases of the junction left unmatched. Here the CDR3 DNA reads TGTGCCAGTAGTATAAGCGGGAGTTCCAACGAGCAGTACTTC. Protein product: CASSISGSSNEQYF.

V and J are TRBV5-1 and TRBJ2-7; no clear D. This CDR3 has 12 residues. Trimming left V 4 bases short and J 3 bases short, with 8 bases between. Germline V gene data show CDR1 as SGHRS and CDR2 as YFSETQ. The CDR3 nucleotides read TGCGCCAGCAGCCACCCCGGCTACGAGCAGTACTTC. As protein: CASSHPGYEQYF.

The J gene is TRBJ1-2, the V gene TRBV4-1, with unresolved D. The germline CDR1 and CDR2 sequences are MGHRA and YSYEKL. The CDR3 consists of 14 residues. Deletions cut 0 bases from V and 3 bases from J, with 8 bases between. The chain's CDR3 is CASSQDIGYYGYTF. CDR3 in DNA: TGCGCCAGCAGCCAAGATATCGGTTACTATGGCTACACCTTC.

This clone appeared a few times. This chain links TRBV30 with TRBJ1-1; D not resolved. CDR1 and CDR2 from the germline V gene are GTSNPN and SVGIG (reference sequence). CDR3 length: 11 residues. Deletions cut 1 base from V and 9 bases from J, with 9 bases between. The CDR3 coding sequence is TGTGCCTGGAGTGGAGCGAGAAAAGCTTTCTTT. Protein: CAWSGARKAFF.

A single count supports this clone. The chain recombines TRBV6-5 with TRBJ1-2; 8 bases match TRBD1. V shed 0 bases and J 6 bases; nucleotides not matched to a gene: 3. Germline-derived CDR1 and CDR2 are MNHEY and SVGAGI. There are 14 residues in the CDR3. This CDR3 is CASSYSNRGDGYTF. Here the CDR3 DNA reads TGTGCCAGCAGTTACTCGAACAGGGGGGATGGCTACACCTTC.

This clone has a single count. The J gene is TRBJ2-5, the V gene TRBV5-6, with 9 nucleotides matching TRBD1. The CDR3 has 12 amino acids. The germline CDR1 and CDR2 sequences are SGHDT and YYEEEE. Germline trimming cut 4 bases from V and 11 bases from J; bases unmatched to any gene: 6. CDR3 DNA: TGTGCCAGCAGCAGGAGACAGGGGGAGCAGTACTTC. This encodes CASSRRQGEQYF.

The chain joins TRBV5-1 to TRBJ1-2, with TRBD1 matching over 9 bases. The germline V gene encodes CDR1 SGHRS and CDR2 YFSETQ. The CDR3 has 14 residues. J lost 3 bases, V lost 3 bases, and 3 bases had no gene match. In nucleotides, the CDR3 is TGCGCCAGCAGCTGGGACAGGGTGGACTATGGCTACACCTTC. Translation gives CASSWDRVDYGYTF.

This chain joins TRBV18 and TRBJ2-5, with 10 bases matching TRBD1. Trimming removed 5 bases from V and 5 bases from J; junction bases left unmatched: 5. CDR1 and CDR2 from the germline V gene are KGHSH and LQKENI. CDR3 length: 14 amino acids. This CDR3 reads CASSRDRGLETQYF. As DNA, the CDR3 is TGTGCCAGCTCAAGGGACAGGGGATTGGAGACCCAGTACTTC. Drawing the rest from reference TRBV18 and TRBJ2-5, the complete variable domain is NAGVMQNPRHLVRRRGQEARLRCSPMKGHSHVYWYRQLPEEGLKFMVYLQKENIIDESGMPKERFSAEFPKEGPSILRIQQVVRGDSAAYFCASSRDRGLETQYFGPGTRLLVL.